This T cell receptor beta chain was recovered during a study of shared clonotypes between healthy human individuals. Measured with immunoSEQ multiplex PCR; TCRdb has only the in-frame clones, and not every one. The sample shows 1.6 million or so clones, over 95% of them seen only once. This TCR derives from a young man in good health. The sample comprised naive CD4+ T cells sorted from blood. Indicated subset: CD45RA+ positively selected.

The CDR3: CASSFSFWNYEQYF. CDR3 nucleotides: TGTGCCAGCAGTTTCTCCTTCTGGAACTACGAGCAGTACTTC. This chain links TRBV28 with TRBJ2-7; no definite D call. CDR3 length: 14 amino acids. Trimming shortened V by 3 bases and J by 3 bases, and 12 bases separated the two germline ends. Germline assignment: CDR1 MDHEN and CDR2 SYDVKM.